A single T cell receptor beta chain is shown here with its context. Its antigen is unknown. These data originate in a study of post-analysis software for immune sequencing data. In the study overall: The study covered relapsing-remitting, secondary progressive and progressive-relapsing courses of multiple sclerosis. Overall study findings and caveats: By F measure, samples from a shared preparation batch strongly co-clustered. Multiple sclerosis patients had significantly lower normalized Chao1 diversity than controls. TRBV5-6, TRBV5-1 and TRBV20-1 were among four or five TRBV segments more frequent in patients than controls.

Unique molecular identifiers were present in the TCR beta cDNA libraries. Roughly 500,000 cDNA molecules were obtained from roughly 0.93 to 9.6 million T cells. MiXCR, run by TCRdb on the PCR reads, gives a single entry per CDR3 protein. The sample consists of fewer than 900,000 distinct CDR3 sequences, approximately 44% of them appearing once. The CDR3 extends over 13 amino acids. With 1 base removed from V and 2 bases from J, the gap between germline ends came to 9 bases. Germline V CDR1 and CDR2: DFQATT, SNEGSKA (reference sequence). This sequence joins TRBV20-1 and TRBJ2-7; D unresolved. The source of this sequence is a girl between 10 and 17 years old with multiple sclerosis. Sequencing used blood. In DNA, the CDR3 is TGCAGTGCTAGAGGCCTTCTCCCCTACGAGCAGTACTTC. As protein: CSARGLLPYEQYF.